The 22 T cell receptor beta chains below were found in one sample sequenced in a study of beta chain features in type 1 diabetes (dated by TCRdb to 2017 to 2018). The library relied on the immunoSEQ multiplex PCR assay. All of the isolated RNA was reverse transcribed with the High Capacity cDNA Reverse Transcription Kit, so expressed TCRB transcripts were sequenced. TCRdb carries this immuneACCESS record with in-frame sequences only. Its versions omit some clonotypes, under half of them owing to an unresolved V gene in the studies checked, with the rest unexplained. The sample contains almost 350,000 clones, less than 10% of them found a single time. The top ten clones comprise around 0.45% of the sample. The specimen was central memory CD4+ T cells from blood. The receptor set was obtained from a woman between 18 and 29 years old in good health.

This clone has a count of ten or more. The chain links TRBV9 to TRBJ2-5; D may be TRBD2 (5 bases). The length of the CDR3 is 13 residues. CDR1 SGDLS and CDR2 YYNGEE come from the germline V gene. V was trimmed by 0 bases and J by 6 bases, leaving 9 bases between them. The CDR3 region is CASSVEPGKTQYF. CDR3 bases: TGTGCCAGCAGCGTAGAACCGGGGAAGACCCAGTACTTC.

The gene calls are TRBV19 and TRBJ2-7; D possibly corresponds to TRBD1 (6 bases). The V and J ends lost 5 bases and 1 base respectively, with 18 bases between them. The CDR3 spans 16 residues. Germline V gene data show CDR1 as LNHDA and CDR2 as SQIVND (reference sequence). This CDR3 reads CASSLSGKGQSYEQYF. The CDR3 DNA is TGTGCCAGTAGTCTAAGCGGCAAAGGACAGTCCTACGAGCAGTACTTC. Full variable domain (outside the CDR3, taken from reference TRBV19 and TRBJ2-7): DGGITQSPKYLFRKEGQNVTLSCEQNLNHDAMYWYRQDPGQGLRLIYYSQIVNDFQKGDIAEGYSVSREKKESFPLTVTSAQKNPTAFYLCASSLSGKGQSYEQYFGPGTRLTVT.

This clone was seen only a few times. This chain links TRBV7-3 with TRBJ2-2; D unresolved. The V and J ends lost 5 bases and 3 bases respectively, with 13 bases between them. Per germline, CDR1 SGHTA and CDR2 FQGTGA. The CDR3 sequence is 15 residues long. CDR3: CASSQSHGDTGELFF. The CDR3 DNA is TGTGCCAGCAGCCAATCCCACGGCGACACCGGGGAGCTGTTTTTT.

The chain carries TRBV7-2 and TRBJ2-3; tentative D call: TRBD2 (5 bases). V lost 4 bases and J 6 bases, leaving 11 bases between the germline ends. This CDR3 has 13 residues. The germline CDR1 and CDR2 sequences are SGHTA and FQGNSA. This chain's CDR3 is CASSSGRGDTQYF. In DNA form, the CDR3 reads TGTGCCAGCAGCTCGGGAAGAGGGGATACGCAGTATTTT.

The chain employs TRBV29-1 and TRBJ1-1, with no clear D. The CDR3 contains 14 residues. CDR1 and CDR2 (germline): SQVTM, ANQGSEA. V lost 1 base, J lost 1 base, and 10 bases lay in between. The CDR3 spells CSVEGPQRNTEAFF. Written as DNA, the CDR3 is TGCAGCGTTGAAGGACCACAGAGGAACACTGAAGCTTTCTTT.

The V gene is TRBV19, the J gene TRBJ1-5; no clear D gene. V lost 2 bases to trimming and J lost 4 bases, with 12 bases between them. The germline V gene encodes CDR1 LNHDA and CDR2 SQIVND (reference sequence). This CDR3 has 15 amino acids. The CDR3 sequence is CASSISGPQNQPQHF. The CDR3 coding sequence is TGTGCCAGTAGTATATCTGGTCCTCAGAATCAGCCCCAGCATTTT.

The chain couples TRBV4-3 to TRBJ1-5, with D uncertain. This CDR3 region has 14 residues. With 0 bases removed from V and 0 bases from J, the gap between germline ends came to 3 bases. Looked up from germline, CDR1 is LGHNA and CDR2 is YSLEER. CDR3 in amino acids: CASSQDTSNQPQHF. CDR3 nucleotide sequence: TGCGCCAGCAGCCAAGACACTAGCAATCAGCCCCAGCATTTT.

A few counts support this clone. V usage is TRBV7-9 and J usage is TRBJ1-1; D not certain. V was cut by 1 base and J by 4 bases, with 7 bases left in between. The CDR3 is made up of 13 amino acids. The germline V gene encodes CDR1 SEHNR and CDR2 FQNEAQ (reference sequence). In nucleotides, the CDR3 is TGTGCCAGCAGCTTAGAGGCCAGCACTGAAGCTTTCTTT. This sequence encodes CASSLEASTEAFF. The entire variable domain, with the rest obtained from reference TRBV7-9 and TRBJ1-1, is as follows: DTGVSQNPRHKITKRGQNVTFRCDPISEHNRLYWYRQTLGQGPEFLTYFQNEAQLEKSRLLSDRFSAERPKGSFSTLEIQRTEQGDSAMYLCASSLEASTEAFFGQGTRLTVV.

The table lists this clone with many counts. The chain uses TRBV29-1 and TRBJ1-4; no clear D. V gave up 7 bases and J gave up 2 bases, with 11 bases separating them. The CDR3 totals 13 residues. The germline gives CDR1 SQVTM, CDR2 ANQGSEA. The CDR3 protein is CSAQARTNEKLFF. The CDR3 bases are TGCAGCGCCCAGGCACGGACTAATGAAAAACTGTTTTTT.

This clone was seen at least ten times. This rearrangement joins TRBV28 to TRBJ2-7; D unclear. This CDR3 region has 12 residues. V was clipped by 4 bases and J by 3 bases, with 7 bases between them. Germline V gene data show CDR1 as MDHEN and CDR2 as SYDVKM. The CDR3 DNA reads TGTGCCAGCAGTTACAGCCACTACGAGCAGTACTTC. It encodes CASSYSHYEQYF.

This clone was seen at least ten times. Other DNA sequences of this sample code for an identical CDR3. This chain links TRBV6-6 with TRBJ2-7; possibly TRBD1 or TRBD2 for D (5 bases each). Trimming shortened V by 6 bases and J by 2 bases, and 8 bases separated the two germline ends. The germline gives CDR1 MNHNY, CDR2 SVGAGI (reference sequence). The CDR3 has 12 amino acids. The CDR3 sequence is CASSGTAYEQYF. The CDR3 DNA reads TGTGCCAGCAGCGGGACCGCCTACGAGCAGTACTTC.

The chain employs TRBV7-2 and TRBJ2-7; TRBD2 aligns across 11 bases. With V trimmed by 0 bases and J by 3 bases, 4 bases remained unmatched. The CDR3 sequence is 16 residues long. Germline loops: CDR1 SGHTA, CDR2 FQGNSA. The CDR3 coding sequence is TGTGCCAGCAGCTTAGCGCTAGCGGGAGGTATCTACGAGCAGTACTTC. Protein product: CASSLALAGGIYEQYF. Full variable domain (rest looked up from reference TRBV7-2 and TRBJ2-7): GAGVSQSPSNKVTEKGKDVELRCDPISGHTALYWYRQSLGQGLEFLIYFQGNSAPDKSGLPSDRFSAERTGGSVSTLTIQRTQQEDSAVYLCASSLALAGGIYEQYFGPGTRLTVT.

The rearrangement links TRBV9 to TRBJ2-3; D not resolved. Between the trimmed V and J ends, which lost 2 bases and 0 bases, there was a span of 10 bases. Germline values: CDR1 SGDLS, CDR2 YYNGEE. The CDR3 runs 15 residues. This chain's CDR3 is CASSVTPQSTDTQYF. CDR3 in DNA: TGTGCCAGCAGCGTCACCCCCCAAAGCACAGATACGCAGTATTTT.

V and J are TRBV18 and TRBJ2-6; no clear D. Trimming left V 3 bases short and J 3 bases short, with 18 bases between. CDR1 is KGHSH, CDR2 LQKENI, per germline. The CDR3 is made up of 18 amino acids. CDR3 sequence reads: CASSPMAENSGGANVLTF. The CDR3, as DNA: TGTGCCAGCTCACCCATGGCGGAAAACTCCGGTGGGGCCAACGTCCTGACTTTC. Supplemented by reference TRBV18 and TRBJ2-6, the full variable domain reads NAGVMQNPRHLVRRRGQEARLRCSPMKGHSHVYWYRQLPEEGLKFMVYLQKENIIDESGMPKERFSAEFPKEGPSILRIQQVVRGDSAAYFCASSPMAENSGGANVLTFGAGSRLTVL.

This clone has just a few counts. The V and J genes are TRBV27 and TRBJ1-4, with D unresolved. Trimming pared 5 bases from V and 4 bases from J, leaving 5 bases between. CDR3 length equals 12 residues. Germline V gives CDR1 MNHEY, CDR2 SMNVEV (reference sequence). CDR3 protein: CASSRVNEKLFF. The CDR3 DNA reads TGTGCCAGCAGTCGGGTTAATGAAAAACTGTTTTTT.

V gene TRBV6-6 combines with J gene TRBJ2-5; no reliable D call. V lost 2 bases to trimming and J lost 5 bases, with 15 bases between them. The CDR3 consists of 15 residues. CDR1 is MNHNY and CDR2 is SVGAGI in the germline V gene (reference sequence). The CDR3 DNA reads TGTGCCAGCAGTTACGGCTCTAGGTCGGAGGAGACCCAGTACTTC. Protein product: CASSYGSRSEETQYF.

This clone was observed a few times. The chain uses TRBV6-1 and TRBJ2-3, with TRBD2 matching over 7 bases. Germline V gives CDR1 MNHNS, CDR2 SASEGT. The CDR3 is 16 residues long. The J segment lost 4 bases and the V segment lost 2 bases, leaving 9 bases of the junction unmatched. CDR3 sequence reads: CASSENFAGAADTQYF. CDR3 nucleotide sequence: TGTGCCAGCAGTGAAAACTTTGCGGGAGCGGCAGATACGCAGTATTTT.

This clone has a handful of counts. The chain combines TRBV10-3 with TRBJ1-2; D remains ambiguous. Per germline, CDR1 ENHRY and CDR2 SYGVKD. The V end lost 10 bases, the J end lost 4 bases, and 13 bases lay between the germline ends. The CDR3 is 12 amino acids. The CDR3 protein is CASSAEGYGYTF. For the CDR3, the DNA is TGTGCCAGCTCAGCGGAAGGCTATGGCTACACCTTC.

This clone was picked up a small number of times. As DNA, the CDR3 is TGTGCCAGCAGTGCAAACAGGGACCACGAGCAGTACTTC. Translated, it gives CASSANRDHEQYF. This sequence joins TRBV6-5 and TRBJ2-7, with D perhaps matching TRBD1 (6 bases). The V end was cut by 5 bases, the J end by 5 bases, with 13 bases between. The CDR3 runs 13 residues. CDR1 is MNHEY, CDR2 SVGAGI, per germline.

The chain carries TRBV18 and TRBJ2-3, with D unclear. This CDR3 comprises 16 residues. With 3 bases removed from V and 5 bases from J, the gap between germline ends came to 18 bases. Germline V CDR1 and CDR2: KGHSH, LQKENI. As DNA, the CDR3 is TGTGCCAGCTCACCCAATCTCGGTAGATCTCGAGATACGCAGTATTTT. Translating gives CASSPNLGRSRDTQYF.

The chain combines TRBV7-2 with TRBJ2-7, with 11 positions matching TRBD2. V trimming: 2 bases; J trimming: 2 bases; junction bases outside the gene matches: 5. Germline V gene sequence: CDR1 SGHTA, CDR2 FQGNSA. The CDR3 runs to 16 residues. CDR3 coding DNA: TGTGCCAGCAGCTTATTACTAGCGGGAGCCGCCTACGAGCAGTACTTC. Its translation: CASSLLLAGAAYEQYF.

This clone was seen more than once but under ten times. The genes are TRBV28 and TRBJ2-2; TRBD1 is a possible D gene (5 bases). Germline V gives CDR1 MDHEN, CDR2 SYDVKM. Trimming left V 8 bases short and J 8 bases short, with 15 bases between. The CDR3 runs to 13 residues. The CDR3 region is CASLTVSMGELFF. In nucleotides, the CDR3 is TGTGCCAGCCTGACAGTTAGTATGGGGGAGCTGTTTTTT.